The 13 T cell receptor beta chains below all came from one sample that was sequenced in a study of technical replicates of blood from a handful of donors. Sequencing was performed with immunoSEQ multiplex PCR; in TCRdb, only in-frame clones are kept and a portion is missing. The top ten hold 0.41% of the sample, which has 78,000 or so clones, 70% to 90% seen once. The specimen was T cells isolated from PBMCs. The receptors here all came from a human donor in good health.

The chain has TRBV7-9 and TRBJ2-5, with unresolved D. V was clipped by 6 bases and J by 0 bases, with 5 bases between them. This CDR3 is 12 amino acids long. Germline V gene data show CDR1 as SEHNR and CDR2 as FQNEAQ (reference sequence). Written as DNA, the CDR3 is TGTGCCAGCAGTATTAACCAAGAGACCCAGTACTTC. This encodes CASSINQETQYF.

The J gene is TRBJ2-4, the V gene TRBV4-1, with D possibly matching TRBD1 (6 bases). The CDR3 consists of 17 residues. Germline lookup yields CDR1 MGHRA and CDR2 YSYEKL. Trimming removed 1 base at V and 3 bases at J, with 16 bases between. As DNA, the CDR3 is TGCGCCAGCAGCCAAGGGTTGATCAGGGGTAGCAAAAACATTCAGTACTTC. Translated: CASSQGLIRGSKNIQYF.

The chain employs TRBV28 and TRBJ1-1, with D unresolved. The V and J ends lost 1 base and 3 bases respectively, with 12 bases between them. This CDR3 spans 15 amino acids. CDR1 is MDHEN and CDR2 is SYDVKM in the germline V gene. DNA of the CDR3: TGTGCCAGCAGTTTATTGCGGAGGAGGGACACTGAAGCTTTCTTT. Translation: CASSLLRRRDTEAFF.

This chain uses TRBV7-3 with TRBJ2-7, with D tentatively TRBD1 (5 bases). CDR1 is SGHTA and CDR2 is FQGTGA in the germline V gene. Trimming shortened V by 3 bases and J by 4 bases, and 16 bases separated the two germline ends. CDR3 length: 15 amino acids. CDR3 nucleotides: TGTGCCAGCAGCTTTGGGGCGCCCCCTTTATACGAGCAGTACTTC. Residues: CASSFGAPPLYEQYF.

This chain connects TRBV6-1 to TRBJ2-3; the D gene is possibly TRBD2 (10 bases). Germline V gene data show CDR1 as MNHNS and CDR2 as SASEGT. V was pared by 2 bases and J by 2 bases, with 26 bases between. This CDR3 spans 20 amino acids. CDR3 residues: CASSEIEQGASGGITDTQYF. CDR3 sequence (DNA): TGTGCCAGCAGTGAAATTGAACAGGGGGCTAGCGGGGGTATCACAGATACGCAGTATTTT.

The chain carries TRBV30 and TRBJ2-7; 10 bases line up with TRBD2. Germline V gene lookup returns CDR1 GTSNPN and CDR2 SVGIG (reference sequence). This CDR3 region has 15 residues. Germline trimming cut 1 base from V and 6 bases from J; bases unmatched to any gene: 9. CDR3 amino acids: CAWSAHSSGSSEQYF. CDR3 coding DNA: TGTGCCTGGAGTGCGCATTCTAGCGGGAGCAGCGAGCAGTACTTC.

The genes are TRBV19 and TRBJ1-2; TRBD1 is a possible D gene (6 bases). Germline CDR1 reads LNHDA; CDR2 reads SQIVND (reference sequence). V lost 5 bases, J lost 2 bases, and 18 bases lay in between. The CDR3 spans 16 residues. CDR3 DNA: TGTGCCAGTAGTCCCCCCTACCGTCAGGGGAACTATGGCTACACCTTC. Its protein is CASSPPYRQGNYGYTF.

This rearrangement joins TRBV7-7 to TRBJ2-7; TRBD1 is a possible D gene (5 bases). The CDR3 has 15 residues. Germline values: CDR1 SSHAT, CDR2 FNYEAQ (reference sequence). V gave up 1 base and J gave up 2 bases, with 12 bases separating them. CDR3 region: CASSLGDSVTYEQYF. CDR3 nucleotides: TGTGCCAGCAGCTTAGGCGACAGCGTGACCTACGAGCAGTACTTC.

The rearrangement joins TRBV2 to TRBJ2-2, with TRBD1 matching 9 bases. The length of the CDR3 is 13 residues. CDR1 SNHLY and CDR2 FYNNEI come from the germline V gene. The trim removed 11 bases at V and 5 bases at J, leaving 6 bases unmatched. The CDR3 sequence: CAWPGQGTGELFF. CDR3 bases: TGTGCCTGGCCCGGACAGGGGACCGGGGAGCTGTTTTTT.

V and J are TRBV2 and TRBJ1-2; D remains unclear. The CDR3 is 12 residues long. Germline V gene lookup returns CDR1 SNHLY and CDR2 FYNNEI. Trimming stripped 6 bases from V and 5 bases from J, with 10 bases between. The CDR3 bases are TGTGCCAGCAGAAGGACGGGATATGGCTACACCTTC. This sequence encodes CASRRTGYGYTF.

The chain recombines TRBV4-3 with TRBJ2-1; TRBD2 matches at 9 bases. The V segment lost 2 bases and the J segment 4 bases; nucleotides outside the gene matches: 9. CDR1 LGHNA and CDR2 YSLEER come from the germline V gene. This CDR3 comprises 17 residues. In DNA form, the CDR3 reads TGCGCCAGCAGCCAAAGGGAGAGCGGGAGGTATTACAATGAGCAGTTCTTC. The encoded protein is CASSQRESGRYYNEQFF.

The CDR3 bases are TGTGCCATCAGTGAGTCGGGACAGGGGATCTACAATGAGCAGTTCTTC. Its protein product is CAISESGQGIYNEQFF. The chain couples TRBV10-3 to TRBJ2-1; 10 bases fit TRBD1. CDR1 is ENHRY, CDR2 SYGVKD, per germline. J was trimmed by 3 bases and V by 0 bases; bases with no gene match: 2. This CDR3 has 16 amino acids.

The chain joins TRBV5-4 to TRBJ2-2; D possibly corresponds to TRBD2 (6 bases). Trimming removed 2 bases from V and 6 bases from J, with 17 bases in between. CDR1 and CDR2 from the germline V gene are SGHNT and YYREEE (reference sequence). The CDR3 totals 16 residues. CDR3 loop: CASSFRPGSAAGELFF. In nucleotides, the CDR3 is TGTGCCAGCAGCTTTCGGCCCGGGAGTGCAGCCGGGGAGCTGTTTTTT.